What follows are 18 T cell receptor beta chains derived from one specimen sequenced in a study of radiation and T cells in renal cell carcinoma. The method was immunoSEQ multiplex PCR; TCRdb's version includes in-frame clones alone and lacks a portion of them. The sample shows 60,000 or so clones, over 60% of them seen only once. Regarding time point: blood 4 weeks post-SBRT, at nephrectomy. The treatment was: 15 Gy SBRT to primary tumor, nephrectomy 4 weeks later. Sequencing used blood, obtained from a patient whose treatment included radiotherapy and nephrectomy. The receptors here all came from a man aged 60-69 years with renal cell carcinoma.

The chain joins TRBV19 to TRBJ1-5; D not certain. This CDR3 region has 14 residues. CDR1 and CDR2 from the germline V gene are LNHDA and SQIVND (reference sequence). V gave up 7 bases and J gave up 0 bases, with 10 bases separating them. This CDR3 is CASTGVGSNQPQHF. The CDR3 DNA sequence: TGTGCCAGTACCGGGGTCGGTAGCAATCAGCCCCAGCATTTT.

This clone has a handful of counts. The CDR3 loop reads CASTLEQGGTEAFF. Here the CDR3 DNA reads TGTGCCAGTACCCTAGAACAGGGGGGAACTGAAGCTTTCTTT. This chain links TRBV19 with TRBJ1-1; 8 bases are shared with TRBD1. The CDR3 is 14 amino acids. V shed 7 bases and J 5 bases; nucleotides not matched to a gene: 9. Germline CDR1 is LNHDA and CDR2 is SQIVND (reference sequence).

V gene TRBV19 combines with J gene TRBJ2-4, with a tentative D call TRBD2 (5 bases). Trimming cost V 6 bases and J 8 bases, with 23 bases left between them. Germline assignment: CDR1 LNHDA and CDR2 SQIVND (reference sequence). The CDR3 is 16 amino acids. This chain's CDR3 is CASSSSASFSQDIQYF. The CDR3 DNA reads as TGTGCCAGTAGCTCTTCCGCTAGCTTCAGTCAGGACATTCAGTACTTC.

This chain connects TRBV5-1 to TRBJ2-3; 7 positions agree with TRBD1. This CDR3 spans 15 amino acids. Germline loops: CDR1 SGHRS, CDR2 YFSETQ. Trimming took 4 bases from V and 3 from J; bases not matched to a gene: 8. The CDR3 region has the DNA TGCGCCAGCAGCCCAGGGGGAACCACGACAGATACGCAGTATTTT. Its translation is CASSPGGTTTDTQYF.

This clone has more than one count but fewer than ten. The chain combines TRBV6-1 with TRBJ2-7, with 11 bases identical to TRBD1. The CDR3 consists of 15 residues. V lost 6 bases, J lost 0 bases, and 4 bases stayed unmatched. Germline CDR1 is MNHNS and CDR2 is SASEGT. The CDR3 coding sequence is TGTGCCAGCAGGCCGGGACAGGGGGGCTCCTACGAGCAGTACGTC. The encoded protein is CASRPGQGGSYEQYV.

J is TRBJ2-3 and V is TRBV9, with a possible D match to TRBD2 (7 bases). The germline V gene encodes CDR1 SGDLS and CDR2 YYNGEE. Trimming removed 3 bases at V and 4 bases at J, with 15 bases between. This CDR3 spans 15 amino acids. DNA of the CDR3: TGTGCCAGCAGCGCTTCCGGGGGGCCCCCAGATACGCAGTATTTT. Its translation: CASSASGGPPDTQYF.

On this clone: This same CDR3 is encoded by further DNA sequences in the sample. The genes are TRBV25-1 and TRBJ2-3, with TRBD1 matching over 12 bases. V shed 3 bases and J 5 bases; nucleotides not matched to a gene: 3. The CDR3 spans 15 residues. Per the germline V gene, CDR1 is MGHDK and CDR2 is SYGVNS. The CDR3 spells CASSEGQGALDTQYF. In nucleotides, the CDR3 is TGTGCCAGCAGTGAGGGACAGGGGGCTTTAGATACGCAGTATTTT.

This chain connects TRBV16 to TRBJ2-6; D gene unclear. Trimming shortened V by 4 bases and J by 0 bases, and 7 bases separated the two germline ends. The CDR3 length is 15 residues. Germline V gives CDR1 KGHSY, CDR2 FQNENV. The CDR3 DNA reads TGTGCCAGCAGCCCCGAGGACTCTGGGGCCAACGTCCTGACTTTC. It translates to CASSPEDSGANVLTF.

Only a few counts were recorded for this clone. J is TRBJ2-7 and V is TRBV13, with 11 nucleotides matching TRBD1. V lost 6 bases and J lost 3; bases outside the gene matches: 7. CDR1 and CDR2 from the germline V gene are PRHDT and FYEKMQ (reference sequence). The CDR3 runs 15 residues. CDR3 DNA: TGTGCCAGCAGTTTCGGACAGGGGGCTATCTACGAGCAGTACTTC. It is translated as CASSFGQGAIYEQYF.

V usage is TRBV9 and J usage is TRBJ2-5; TRBD2 matches 11 bases. The CDR3 contains 15 residues. The V gene's germline CDR1 is SGDLS and CDR2 YYNGEE. V was clipped by 2 bases and J by 5 bases; unmatched bases: 5. CDR3 residues: CASSVRPSGGETQYF. CDR3 nucleotides: TGTGCCAGCAGCGTTCGGCCTAGCGGGGGGGAGACCCAGTACTTC. Full variable domain (outside the CDR3, taken from reference TRBV9 and TRBJ2-5): DSGVTQTPKHLITATGQRVTLRCSPRSGDLSVYWYQQSLDQGLQFLIQYYNGEERAKGNILERFSAQQFPDLHSELNLSSLELGDSALYFCASSVRPSGGETQYFGPGTRLLVL.

The V call is TRBV11-1, the J call TRBJ1-2; D is perhaps TRBD1 (5 bases). This CDR3 region has 15 residues. Germline CDR1 is SGHAT and CDR2 is FQDESV (reference sequence). V lost 4 bases and J 6 bases, leaving 18 bases between the germline ends. Here the CDR3 DNA reads TGTGCCAGCAGCTCCACCCTCCGGGGCGAGGATGGCTACACCTTC. Its protein is CASSSTLRGEDGYTF.

The count of this clone is one. This chain uses TRBV29-1 with TRBJ1-2; no reliable D call. V shed 4 bases and J shed 2 bases, with 5 bases lying between them. The CDR3 consists of 11 residues. The germline V gene encodes CDR1 SQVTM and CDR2 ANQGSEA. The CDR3 sequence is CSVGQNYGYTF. The CDR3, as DNA: TGCAGCGTTGGACAAAACTATGGCTACACCTTC.

The chain links TRBV9 to TRBJ2-2; no firm D call. V lost 6 bases, J lost 2 bases, and 11 bases lay in between. CDR1 and CDR2 from the germline V gene are SGDLS and YYNGEE. The CDR3 covers 14 residues. For the CDR3, the DNA is TGTGCCAGCACGGTCGGCAGCAACACCGGGGAGCTGTTTTTT. This codes for CASTVGSNTGELFF. Together with reference TRBV9 and TRBJ2-2, the CDR3 gives the full variable domain: DSGVTQTPKHLITATGQRVTLRCSPRSGDLSVYWYQQSLDQGLQFLIQYYNGEERAKGNILERFSAQQFPDLHSELNLSSLELGDSALYFCASTVGSNTGELFFGEGSRLTVL.

V gene TRBV27 combines with J gene TRBJ2-3, with D hard to call. Germline-derived CDR1 and CDR2 are MNHEY and SMNVEV (reference sequence). The germline V and J ends were trimmed by 2 bases and 4 bases, with 10 bases remaining between them. The CDR3 covers 14 residues. Written as DNA, the CDR3 is TGTGCCAGCAGTTTACAGAGTCGGGCAGATACGCAGTATTTT. Amino acid sequence: CASSLQSRADTQYF.

The chain uses TRBV27 and TRBJ1-5; no firm D call. CDR1 and CDR2 from the germline V gene are MNHEY and SMNVEV (reference sequence). Trimming removed 2 bases at V and 1 base at J, with 12 bases between. The CDR3 has 16 amino acids. CDR3 coding DNA: TGTGCCAGCAGTTTAATGGGGTGGTCGAGCAATCAGCCCCAGCATTTT. Translating gives CASSLMGWSSNQPQHF.

This rearrangement joins TRBV6-5 to TRBJ1-1; D remains unclear. The ends were cut back, 1 base at V and 3 bases at J, with 12 bases in the middle. Germline V gene data show CDR1 as MNHEY and CDR2 as SVGAGI. The CDR3 spans 15 residues. CDR3 protein: CASSYFVGSDTEAFF. CDR3 nucleotide sequence: TGTGCCAGCAGTTACTTTGTAGGGAGCGACACTGAAGCTTTCTTT.

This chain joins TRBV2 and TRBJ1-2, with D unresolved. Germline assignment: CDR1 SNHLY and CDR2 FYNNEI. V was pared by 3 bases and J by 8 bases, with 16 bases between. The CDR3 totals 14 residues. CDR3 nucleotide sequence: TGTGCCAGCAGTGAGTTGTTAGGTGTGGAGGGCTACACCTTC. It translates to CASSELLGVEGYTF.

The chain combines TRBV7-9 with TRBJ1-4, with D perhaps TRBD1 (5 bases). V lost 5 bases, J lost 3 bases, and 19 bases lay in between. Looked up from germline, CDR1 is SEHNR and CDR2 is FQNEAQ (reference sequence). The CDR3 length is 17 residues. The DNA of the CDR3 is TGTGCCAGCAGCCCCCCAGGGCTCGTCGGCGCTAATGAAAAACTGTTTTTT. Protein product: CASSPPGLVGANEKLFF.